This T cell receptor beta chain was identified during a study of spatial heterogeneity in lung cancer. Background on the study: In tumor regions TCR transcript counts correlated strongly with a matched bulk RNA-seq T cell module score.

Trimming removed 6 bases from V and 3 bases from J, with 17 bases in between. The CDR3 runs to 15 residues. Looked up from germline, CDR1 is WSHSY and CDR2 is SAAADI. Overall study findings and caveats: Intratumoral expanded alpha and beta TCR counts were found to track tumor mutation counts.

This clonotype was found many times. Its specificity is not known. This beta chain came through as a stray read in a library set up for alpha chains, and its size says little. TCRdb ran MiXCR on the 5' RACE reads and lists one entry per CDR3 protein. Found here are 16,000 or so distinct CDR3 sequences, approximately 6.8% of them singletons; the top ten hold around 20%. Time point given: sample taken at primary tumor resection. This chain uses TRBV10-2 with TRBJ1-1; D remains unclear. This clonotype originated in a female donor with early-stage non-small cell lung cancer. This specimen was lung tumor tissue, taken at surgery. The CDR3 sequence: CASRTLGWEDTEAFF. Here the CDR3 DNA reads TGCGCCAGCAGGACCCTAGGTTGGGAGGACACTGAAGCTTTCTTT.